A selection of T cell receptor beta chains follows, all from one sample in a study of blood T cell repertoires in COVID-19. Assay used: immunoSEQ multiplex PCR; TCRdb lists only in-frame clones, some missing. In the table there are 300,000 or so clones, about 89% of which are singletons. The sequenced sample was peripheral blood. All receptors come from a woman aged 45-60 years who had recovered from COVID-19. CDR3s include the opening cysteine and the closing phenylalanine or tryptophan.

V	J	CDR3
TRBV12-3/TRBV12-4	TRBJ2-4	CASSFTRGAGYF
TRBV7-8	TRBJ2-1	CASSSHRDSVYNEQFF
TRBV28	TRBJ1-5	CASLGSGAPVNQPQHF
TRBV6-1	TRBJ1-6	CASSEAPEITSPLHF
TRBV7-2	TRBJ2-1	CASSLVAGLYNEQFF
TRBV7-8	TRBJ1-5	CASSQGLYQPQHF
TRBV7-9	TRBJ2-7	CASSPGTGSYEQYF
TRBV28	TRBJ2-3	CASSLASGRTDTQYF
TRBV19	TRBJ1-1	CASSTGLQRQSEAFF
TRBV19	TRBJ2-7	CASSIERQGHEQYF
TRBV19	TRBJ2-4	CASSIAVTPRSKNIQYF
TRBV10-3	TRBJ2-2	CAISANVRANTGELFF
TRBV4-3	TRBJ2-1	CASSQTGGLYNEQFF
TRBV13	TRBJ2-1	CASSLGGLANNEQFF
TRBV10-3	TRBJ2-7	CAISGAGRNAYEQYF
TRBV2	TRBJ1-3	CASWGVSSGNTIYF
TRBV19	TRBJ1-5	CASSTGDQPQHF
TRBV7-2	TRBJ2-7	CASSPNRAGGVEQYF
TRBV6-2/TRBV6-3	TRBJ1-5	CASSYGGGPATQPQHF
TRBV7-9	TRBJ2-1	CASSLPGQSYNEQFF
TRBV3-1/TRBV3-2	TRBJ1-2	CASSRSTDGYTF
TRBV2	TRBJ2-7	CASSHRTQLSEQYF